This T cell receptor beta chain was sequenced in a study of T cells in Graves' hyperthyroidism and ophthalmopathy. Study results and caveats: Researchers found most expanded thyroid clonotypes above 0.001 in blood as well. A 13 V-J signature model discriminated ophthalmopathy versus stable hyperthyroidism.

This CDR3 has 15 residues. Germline V gene lookup returns CDR1 LGHDT and CDR2 YNNKEL (reference sequence). V lost 4 bases and J lost 1, with 13 bases in between. This clonotype was counted only a few times. Its antigen is unknown. Newly diagnosed hyperthyroidism, duration under 2 months, in patients aged 18 to 65. Fresh peripheral blood, about 9.9 ml, yielded the PBMCs. RNA transcripts served as the template for amplifying TCR beta CDR3 regions. In the first-round RT-PCR of the TCR CDR3, the HTBI primer set was used. TCRdb independently ran MiXCR on the multiplex PCR reads; one entry per CDR3 protein. The data show hundreds of thousands of distinct CDR3 sequences, 13% seen once.

The receptor was isolated from a woman aged 18-30 years with Graves' hyperthyroidism. Sequenced: blood. The gene calls are TRBV3-1 and TRBJ1-1, with D possibly being TRBD1 (5 bases). The CDR3: CASSRKGGANTEAFF. The DNA of the CDR3 is TGTGCCAGCAGCCGTAAGGGAGGGGCGAACACTGAAGCTTTCTTT.